What follows describes a single TCR beta chain. Authors' methods: Nucleated cell counts were estimated from reference gene primer amplification. The data were produced by immunoSEQ multiplex PCR, yet TCRdb's version contains in-frame clones alone and is incomplete. V and J calls and clone size are copied from that table; D and trimming were computed from the DNA. Of about 120,000 clones in the sample, approximately 87% were seen once. This sample was taken from a study of blood T cell repertoires in COVID-19. On the study more broadly: Sites in the United States, Italy and Spain provided acute and convalescent COVID-19 samples. PBMCs, B-cell-depleted T cells, or T cells were the source of the cDNA or gDNA that made up the material.

V gave up 0 bases and J gave up 8 bases, with 8 bases separating them. CDR3 length equals 13 residues. Looked up from germline, CDR1 is SGHRS and CDR2 is YFSETQ. The gene calls are TRBV5-1 and TRBJ1-4, with no clear D. This clonotype originated in a man aged 55 to 70 with acute or convalescent COVID-19. Specimen: peripheral blood. The CDR3 is CASSLEGEEKLFF. CDR3 in DNA: TGCGCCAGCAGCTTGGAGGGAGAAGAAAAACTGTTTTTT. Full variable domain (missing parts from reference TRBV5-1 and TRBJ1-4): KAGVTQTPRYLIKTRGQQVTLSCSPISGHRSVSWYQQTPGQGLQFLFEYFSETQRNKGNFPGRFSGRQFSNSRSEMNVSTLELGDSALYLCASSLEGEEKLFFGSGTQLSVL.